This record covers a single T cell receptor beta chain. One end of the junction fails to match germline, which may point to a read error. The sample is drawn from a study of T cells in Graves' hyperthyroidism and ophthalmopathy. Germline V gene lookup returns CDR1 SGHTA and CDR2 FQGNSA. This CDR3 is built from 16 residues. It was RNA transcripts that yielded the amplified TCR beta CDR3 regions. The TCR CDR3 first-round RT-PCR relied on the HTBI primer set. One entry per CDR3 protein, called by TCRdb with MiXCR from the multiplex PCR reads. Here the sample spans about 560,000 distinct CDR3 sequences, roughly 14% being singletons. Subjects aged 18 to 65 presented with newly diagnosed hyperthyroidism of less than 2 months' duration. The PBMCs studied were ones that came from around 10 ml fresh peripheral blood.

The rearrangement uses TRBV7-2 and TRBJ1-3; maybe TRBD1 (6 bases). The material sequenced was blood. This receptor was taken from a woman in her 30s with Graves' hyperthyroidism. For the CDR3, the DNA is TGTGCCAGCAGCTTAGGTCTACAGGGCTCTGGAAGCACCATATATTTT. Translating it yields CASSLGLQGSGSTIYF.